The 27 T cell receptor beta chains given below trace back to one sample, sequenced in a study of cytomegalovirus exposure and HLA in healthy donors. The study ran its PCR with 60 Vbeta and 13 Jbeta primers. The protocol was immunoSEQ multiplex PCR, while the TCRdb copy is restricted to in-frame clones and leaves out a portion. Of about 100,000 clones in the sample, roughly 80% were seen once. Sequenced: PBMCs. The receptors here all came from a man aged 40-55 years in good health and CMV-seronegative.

For the CDR3, the DNA is TGTGCCAGCACCCCACTAGCGGGGGGGTACAATGAGCAGTTCTTC. This translates into CASTPLAGGYNEQFF. This chain joins TRBV7-6 and TRBJ2-1; 13 bases map to TRBD2. Germline V gene sequence: CDR1 SGHVS, CDR2 FNYEAQ. The CDR3 sequence is 15 residues long. Trimming cost V 7 bases and J 4 bases; bases outside gene matches: 4.

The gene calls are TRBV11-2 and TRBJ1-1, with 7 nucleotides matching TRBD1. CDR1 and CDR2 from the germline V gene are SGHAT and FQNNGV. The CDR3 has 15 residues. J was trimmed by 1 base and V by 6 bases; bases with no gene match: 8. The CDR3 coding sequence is TGTGCCAGCAGGAACCGGGACAGTAGGAACACTGAAGCTTTCTTT. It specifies CASRNRDSRNTEAFF. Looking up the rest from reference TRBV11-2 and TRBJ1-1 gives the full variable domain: EAGVAQSPRYKIIEKRQSVAFWCNPISGHATLYWYQQILGQGPKLLIQFQNNGVVDDSQLPKDRFSAERLKGVDSTLKIQPAKLEDSAVYLCASRNRDSRNTEAFFGQGTRLTVV.

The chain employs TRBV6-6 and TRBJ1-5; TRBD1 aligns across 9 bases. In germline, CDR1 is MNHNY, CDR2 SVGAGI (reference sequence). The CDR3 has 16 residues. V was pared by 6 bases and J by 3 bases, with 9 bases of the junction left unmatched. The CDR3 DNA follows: TGTGCCAGCAGCCTGACAGGGGGGGTGGTCAATCAGCCCCAGCATTTT. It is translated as CASSLTGGVVNQPQHF.

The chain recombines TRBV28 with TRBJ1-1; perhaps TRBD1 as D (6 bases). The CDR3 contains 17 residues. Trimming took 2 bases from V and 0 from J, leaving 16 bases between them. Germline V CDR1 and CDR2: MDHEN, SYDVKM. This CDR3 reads CASSLPQGGGMNTEAFF. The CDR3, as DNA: TGTGCCAGCAGTTTACCCCAGGGAGGGGGAATGAACACTGAAGCTTTCTTT.

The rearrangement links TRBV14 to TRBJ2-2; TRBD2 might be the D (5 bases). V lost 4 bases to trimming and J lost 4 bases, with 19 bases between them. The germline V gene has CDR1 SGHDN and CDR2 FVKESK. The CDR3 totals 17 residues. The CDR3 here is CASSPKGSGLATGELFF. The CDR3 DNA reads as TGTGCCAGCAGCCCCAAGGGATCGGGGTTAGCCACCGGGGAGCTGTTTTTT. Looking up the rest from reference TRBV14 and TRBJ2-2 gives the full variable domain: EAGVTQFPSHSVIEKGQTVTLRCDPISGHDNLYWYRRVMGKEIKFLLHFVKESKQDESGMPNNRFLAERTGGTYSTLKVQPAELEDSGVYFCASSPKGSGLATGELFFGEGSRLTVL.

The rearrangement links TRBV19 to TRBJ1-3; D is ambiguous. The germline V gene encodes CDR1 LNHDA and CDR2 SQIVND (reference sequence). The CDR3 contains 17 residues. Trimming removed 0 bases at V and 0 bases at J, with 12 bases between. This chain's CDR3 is CASSIELAVDSGNTIYF. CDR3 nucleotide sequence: TGTGCCAGTAGTATAGAGCTGGCCGTCGACTCTGGAAACACCATATATTTT.

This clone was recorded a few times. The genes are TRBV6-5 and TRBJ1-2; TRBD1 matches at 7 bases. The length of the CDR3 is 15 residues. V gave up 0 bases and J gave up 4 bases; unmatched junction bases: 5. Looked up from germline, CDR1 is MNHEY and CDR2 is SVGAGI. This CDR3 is CASSYSSQGGYGYTF. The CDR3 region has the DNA TGTGCCAGCAGTTACTCGAGCCAGGGGGGCTATGGCTACACCTTC.

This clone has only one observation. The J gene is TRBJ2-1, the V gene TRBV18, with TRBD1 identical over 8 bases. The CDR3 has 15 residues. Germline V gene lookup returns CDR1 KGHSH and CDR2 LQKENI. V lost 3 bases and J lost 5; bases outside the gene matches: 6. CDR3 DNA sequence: TGTGCCAGCTCACCTCTTCTACAGGGGGACAATGAGCAGTTCTTC. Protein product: CASSPLLQGDNEQFF.

The CDR3 reads CATGLAPPDTQYF. The CDR3 DNA reads as TGTGCCACAGGACTAGCACCCCCAGATACGCAGTATTTT. V usage is TRBV15 and J usage is TRBJ2-3; 8 positions match TRBD2. V trimming: 9 bases; J trimming: 4 bases; junction bases outside the gene matches: 6. The V gene's germline CDR1 is LNHNV and CDR2 YYDKDF (reference sequence). This CDR3 region has 13 residues. The entire variable domain, with the rest obtained from reference TRBV15 and TRBJ2-3, is as follows: DAMVIQNPRYQVTQFGKPVTLSCSQTLNHNVMYWYQQKSSQAPKLLFHYYDKDFNNEADTPDNFQSRRPNTSFCFLDIRSPGLGDTAMYLCATGLAPPDTQYFGPGTRLTVL.

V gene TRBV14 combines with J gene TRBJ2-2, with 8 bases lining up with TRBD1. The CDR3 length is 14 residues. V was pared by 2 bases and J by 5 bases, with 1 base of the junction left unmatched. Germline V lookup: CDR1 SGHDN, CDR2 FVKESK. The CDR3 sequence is CASSQQGATGELFF. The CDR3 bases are TGTGCCAGCAGCCAACAGGGGGCGACCGGGGAGCTGTTTTTT.

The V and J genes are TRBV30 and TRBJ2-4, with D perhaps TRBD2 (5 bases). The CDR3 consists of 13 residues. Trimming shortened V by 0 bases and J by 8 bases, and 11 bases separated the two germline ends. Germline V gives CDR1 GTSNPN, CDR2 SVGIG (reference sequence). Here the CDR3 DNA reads TGTGCCTGGAGTGTACGGTTGCGGGACATTCAGTACTTC. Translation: CAWSVRLRDIQYF.

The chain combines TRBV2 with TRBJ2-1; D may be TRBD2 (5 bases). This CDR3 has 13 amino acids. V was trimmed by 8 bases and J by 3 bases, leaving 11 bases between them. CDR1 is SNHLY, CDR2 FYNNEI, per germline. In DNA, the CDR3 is TGTGCCAGCCTCCTAGAGGGCTACAATGAGCAGTTCTTC. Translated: CASLLEGYNEQFF. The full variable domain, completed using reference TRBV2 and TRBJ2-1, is EPEVTQTPSHQVTQMGQEVILRCVPISNHLYFYWYRQILGQKVEFLVSFYNNEISEKSEIFDDQFSVERPDGSNFTLKIRSTKLEDSAMYFCASLLEGYNEQFFGPGTRLTVL.

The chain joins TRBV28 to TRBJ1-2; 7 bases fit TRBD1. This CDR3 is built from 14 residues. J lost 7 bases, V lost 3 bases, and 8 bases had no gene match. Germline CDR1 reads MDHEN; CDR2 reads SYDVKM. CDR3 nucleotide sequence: TGTGCCAGCAGTTTGGTTAGGGGGCTTCGTGGCTACACCTTC. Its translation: CASSLVRGLRGYTF.

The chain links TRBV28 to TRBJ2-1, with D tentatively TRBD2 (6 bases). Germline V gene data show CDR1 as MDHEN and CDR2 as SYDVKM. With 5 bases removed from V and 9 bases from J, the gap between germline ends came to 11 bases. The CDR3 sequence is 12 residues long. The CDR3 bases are TGTGCCAGCAGTACTAGCTTTACTGAGCAGTTCTTC. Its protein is CASSTSFTEQFF.

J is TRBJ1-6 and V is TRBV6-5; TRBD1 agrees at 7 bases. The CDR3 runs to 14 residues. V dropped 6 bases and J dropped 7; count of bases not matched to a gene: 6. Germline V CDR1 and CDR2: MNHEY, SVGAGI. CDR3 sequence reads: CASSDRVSNSPLHF. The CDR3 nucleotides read TGTGCCAGCAGCGACAGGGTTAGCAATTCACCCCTCCACTTT.

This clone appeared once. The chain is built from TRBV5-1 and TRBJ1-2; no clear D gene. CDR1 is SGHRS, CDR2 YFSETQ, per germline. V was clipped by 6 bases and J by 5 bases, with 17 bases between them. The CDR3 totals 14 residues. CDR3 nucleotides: TGCGCCAGCACCTCACCGGGGTCCGTTTATGGCTACACCTTC. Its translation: CASTSPGSVYGYTF.

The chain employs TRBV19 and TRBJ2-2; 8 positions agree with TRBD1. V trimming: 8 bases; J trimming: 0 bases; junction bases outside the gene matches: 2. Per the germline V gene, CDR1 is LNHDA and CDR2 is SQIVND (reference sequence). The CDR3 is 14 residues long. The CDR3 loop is CASQGAANTGELFF. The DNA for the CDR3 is TGTGCCAGTCAGGGGGCCGCGAACACCGGGGAGCTGTTTTTT.

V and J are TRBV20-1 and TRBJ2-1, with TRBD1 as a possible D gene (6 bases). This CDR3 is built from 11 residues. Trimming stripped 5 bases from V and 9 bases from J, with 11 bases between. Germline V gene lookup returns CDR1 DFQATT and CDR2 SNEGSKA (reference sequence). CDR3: CSARQGFEQFF. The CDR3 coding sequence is TGCAGTGCTCGTCAGGGGTTTGAGCAGTTCTTC.

CDR3 DNA: TGTGCCAGCAGCTTGGGAAGACAGGGGGTGGGGTCCTACGAGCAGTACGTC. This gives the protein CASSLGRQGVGSYEQYV. This chain uses TRBV11-2 with TRBJ2-7, with 9 bases that match TRBD1. V trimming: 3 bases; J trimming: 1 base; junction bases outside the gene matches: 10. This CDR3 has 17 amino acids. Looked up from germline, CDR1 is SGHAT and CDR2 is FQNNGV.

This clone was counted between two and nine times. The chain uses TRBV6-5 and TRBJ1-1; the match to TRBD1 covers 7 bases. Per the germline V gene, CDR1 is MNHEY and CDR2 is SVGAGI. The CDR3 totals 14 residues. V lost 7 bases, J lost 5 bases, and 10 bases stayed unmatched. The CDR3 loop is CASILQQGGTEAFF. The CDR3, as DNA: TGTGCCAGCATTTTACAGCAGGGGGGTACTGAAGCTTTCTTT.

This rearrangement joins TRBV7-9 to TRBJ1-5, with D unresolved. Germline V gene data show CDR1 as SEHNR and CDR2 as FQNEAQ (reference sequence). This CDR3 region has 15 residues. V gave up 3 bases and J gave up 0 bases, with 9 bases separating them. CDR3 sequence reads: CASSFGTNSNQPQHF. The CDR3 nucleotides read TGTGCCAGCAGCTTTGGCACTAATAGCAATCAGCCCCAGCATTTT.

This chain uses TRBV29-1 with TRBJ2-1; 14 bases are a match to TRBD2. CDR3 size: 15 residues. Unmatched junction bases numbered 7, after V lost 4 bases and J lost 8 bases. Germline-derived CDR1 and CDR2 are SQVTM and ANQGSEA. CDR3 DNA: TGCAGCGTTGCCGGGACTAGCGGGGGAGGGGATGAGCAGTTCTTC. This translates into CSVAGTSGGGDEQFF.

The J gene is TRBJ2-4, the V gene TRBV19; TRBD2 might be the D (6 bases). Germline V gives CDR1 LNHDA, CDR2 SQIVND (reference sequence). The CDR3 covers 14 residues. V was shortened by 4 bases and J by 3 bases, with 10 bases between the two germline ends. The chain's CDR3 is CASSTAGSKNIQYF. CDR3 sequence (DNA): TGTGCCAGTAGTACCGCCGGGAGCAAAAACATTCAGTACTTC.

The CDR3 loop reads CASSQDKQAREKLFF. Here the CDR3 DNA reads TGTGCCAGCAGCCAAGATAAACAGGCCCGCGAAAAACTGTTTTTT. This chain uses TRBV4-2 with TRBJ1-4, with D possibly being TRBD1 (5 bases). V was shortened by 0 bases and J by 8 bases, with 13 bases between the two germline ends. Germline V gene data show CDR1 as LGHNA and CDR2 as YNFKEQ. This CDR3 is 15 amino acids long.

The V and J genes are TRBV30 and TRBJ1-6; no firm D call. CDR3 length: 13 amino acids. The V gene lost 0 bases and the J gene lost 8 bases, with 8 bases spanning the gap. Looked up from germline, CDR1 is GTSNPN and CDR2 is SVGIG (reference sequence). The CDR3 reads CAWSVQADSPLHF. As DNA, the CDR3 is TGTGCCTGGAGTGTCCAGGCCGATTCACCCCTCCACTTT. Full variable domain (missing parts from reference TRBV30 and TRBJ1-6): SQTIHQWPATLVQPVGSPLSLECTVEGTSNPNLYWYRQAAGRGLQLLFYSVGIGQISSEVPQNLSASRPQDRQFILSSKKLLLSDSGFYLCAWSVQADSPLHFGNGTRLTVT.

The CDR3 here is CASSLGTSAGDTQYF. In nucleotides, the CDR3 is TGTGCCAGCAGCCTAGGGACTAGCGCAGGAGATACGCAGTATTTT. V and J are TRBV11-2 and TRBJ2-3, with 10 bases matching TRBD2. The CDR3 contains 15 residues. Trimming cost V 5 bases and J 5 bases; bases outside gene matches: 7. The germline V gene encodes CDR1 SGHAT and CDR2 FQNNGV.

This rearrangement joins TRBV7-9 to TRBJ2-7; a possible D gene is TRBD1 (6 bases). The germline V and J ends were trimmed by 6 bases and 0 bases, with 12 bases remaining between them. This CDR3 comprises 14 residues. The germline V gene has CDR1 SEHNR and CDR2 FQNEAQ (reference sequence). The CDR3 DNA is TGTGCCAGCAGGAGTGACAGGTCCTCCTACGAGCAGTACTTC. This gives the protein CASRSDRSSYEQYF.